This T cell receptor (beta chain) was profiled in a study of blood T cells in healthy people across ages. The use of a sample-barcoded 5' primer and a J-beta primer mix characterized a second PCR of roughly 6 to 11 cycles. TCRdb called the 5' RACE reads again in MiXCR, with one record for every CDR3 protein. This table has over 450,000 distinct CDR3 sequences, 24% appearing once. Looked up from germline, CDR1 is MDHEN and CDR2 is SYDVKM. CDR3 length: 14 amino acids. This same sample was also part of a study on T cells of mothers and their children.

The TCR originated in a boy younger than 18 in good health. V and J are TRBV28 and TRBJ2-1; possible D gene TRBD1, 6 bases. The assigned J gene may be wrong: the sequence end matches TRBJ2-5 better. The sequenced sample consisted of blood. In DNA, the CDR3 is TGTGCCAGCAGTATCAGGGGCCTGCTGGAGACCCAGTACTTC. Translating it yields CASSIRGLLETQYF.